The entry that follows covers one TCR beta chain sequence. The data were produced by immunoSEQ multiplex PCR, yet TCRdb's version contains in-frame clones alone and is incomplete. The sample yields some 70,000 clones, around 80% seen once. This sample is part of a study of blood T cell repertoires in COVID-19. V gave up 1 base and J gave up 2 bases, with 10 bases separating them. The length of the CDR3 is 15 residues. CDR1 and CDR2 (germline): SGHRS, YFSETQ. The gene calls are TRBV5-1 and TRBJ1-3, with a tentative D call TRBD1 (6 bases). The clonotype comes from a man over 45 with active COVID-19. The sample comprised peripheral blood. In DNA, the CDR3 is TGCGCCAGCAGCTTGACAACAGGGACTGGAAACACCATATATTTT. As protein: CASSLTTGTGNTIYF.